This TCR beta chain was recorded in a study of human T cells and chemical hapten exposure. Documented time point: patch test 2, 6 weeks after DPC sensitization. Treatment specified: therapeutic diphenylcyclopropenone sensitization with weekly scalp DPC. TCRdb itself ran the RACE reads through MiXCR, one entry per CDR3 protein. The sample includes approximately 350,000 distinct CDR3 sequences, under 6.5% seen only once; the top ten take about 6%. Per germline, CDR1 ENHRY and CDR2 SYGVKD. The V and J ends lost 3 bases and 4 bases respectively, with 9 bases between them. The CDR3 length is 13 residues. The sequencing here drew on whole blood, taken in connection with sensitization to the hapten diphenylcyclopropenone (DPC). This TCR came from a woman aged 18-29 years with alopecia areata. Some clones in this sample may be carry-over from other donors' samples. This chain joins TRBV10-3 and TRBJ1-1, with a possible D match to TRBD1 (6 bases). CDR3 sequence (DNA): TGTGCCATCAGTGACGGCAGGGGCACTGAAGCTTTCTTT. It encodes CAISDGRGTEAFF.